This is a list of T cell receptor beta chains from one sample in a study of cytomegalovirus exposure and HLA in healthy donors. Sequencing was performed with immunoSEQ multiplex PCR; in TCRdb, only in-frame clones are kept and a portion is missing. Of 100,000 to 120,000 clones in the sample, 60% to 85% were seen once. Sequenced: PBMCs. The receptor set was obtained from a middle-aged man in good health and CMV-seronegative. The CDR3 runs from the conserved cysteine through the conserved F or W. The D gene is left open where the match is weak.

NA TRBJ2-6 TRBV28 CASSLSRAGANVLTF
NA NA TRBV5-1 CASSWGGDLDYEQYF
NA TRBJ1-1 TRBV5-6 CASSLGAGTEAFF
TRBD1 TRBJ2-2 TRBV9 CASTRSGTGDTGELFF
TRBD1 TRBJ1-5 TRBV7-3 CASSLESRTGFYQPQHF
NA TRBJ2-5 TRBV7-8 CASSPLRATRGETQYF
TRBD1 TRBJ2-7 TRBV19 CASSPGQGAYEQYF
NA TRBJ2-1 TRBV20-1 CSAPRGEQFF
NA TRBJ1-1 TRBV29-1 CSGQTGNTEAFF
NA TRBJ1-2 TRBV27 CASSPTRDSRAYGYTF
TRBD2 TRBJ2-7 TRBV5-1 CASKAGVGGVPYEQYF
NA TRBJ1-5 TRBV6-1 CASSEFGHSNQPQHF
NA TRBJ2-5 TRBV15 CATSRDVVAVETQYF
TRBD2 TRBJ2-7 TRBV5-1 CASSLGTSGGDEQYF
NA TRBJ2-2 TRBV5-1 CASSFTSGTGAGELFF
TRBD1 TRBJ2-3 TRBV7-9 CASSSTIRDREGRTDTQYF
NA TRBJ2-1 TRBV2 CASSVEVGSEQFF
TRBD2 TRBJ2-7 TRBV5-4 CASSPGLAGAYEQYF
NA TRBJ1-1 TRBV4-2 CASSHSEGRTEAFF
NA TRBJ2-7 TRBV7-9 CASSLGPYYEQYF
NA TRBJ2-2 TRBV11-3 CASSSEYTGELFF
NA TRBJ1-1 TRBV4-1 CASSRPGEAFF
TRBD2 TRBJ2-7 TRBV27 CASSSPPGGVYEQYF
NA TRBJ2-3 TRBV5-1 CASSPTPNPSTDTQYF
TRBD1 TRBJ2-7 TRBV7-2 CASSPTGTAQYF
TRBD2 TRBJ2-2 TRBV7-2 CASSSGLTGELFF
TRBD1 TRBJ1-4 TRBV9 CASSVGVRAGGNEKLFF
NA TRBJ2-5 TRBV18 CASSPPLGGALGETQYF
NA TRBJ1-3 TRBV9 CASSVSGATGNTIYF
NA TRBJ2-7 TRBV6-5 CASSYLGAGEQYF
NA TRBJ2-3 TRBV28 CASSFAGKDTQYF
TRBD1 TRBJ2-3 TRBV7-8 CASSGTGWRGTDTQYF
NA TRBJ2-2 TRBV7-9 CASSLAGVNTGELFF
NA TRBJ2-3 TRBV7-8 CASSSTSSRQYF
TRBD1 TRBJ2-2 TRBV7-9 CASRRKGGLSTGELFF
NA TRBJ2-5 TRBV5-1 CASSSVEGLETQYF
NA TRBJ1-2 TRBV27 CASSLQPVPIDGYTF
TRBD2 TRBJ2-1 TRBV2 CASSGLAGMDEQFF
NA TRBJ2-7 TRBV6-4 CASSVPSVPGYEQYF
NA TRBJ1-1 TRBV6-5 CASSYSRGTGGSEAFF
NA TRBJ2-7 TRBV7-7 CASSLQRSYEQYF